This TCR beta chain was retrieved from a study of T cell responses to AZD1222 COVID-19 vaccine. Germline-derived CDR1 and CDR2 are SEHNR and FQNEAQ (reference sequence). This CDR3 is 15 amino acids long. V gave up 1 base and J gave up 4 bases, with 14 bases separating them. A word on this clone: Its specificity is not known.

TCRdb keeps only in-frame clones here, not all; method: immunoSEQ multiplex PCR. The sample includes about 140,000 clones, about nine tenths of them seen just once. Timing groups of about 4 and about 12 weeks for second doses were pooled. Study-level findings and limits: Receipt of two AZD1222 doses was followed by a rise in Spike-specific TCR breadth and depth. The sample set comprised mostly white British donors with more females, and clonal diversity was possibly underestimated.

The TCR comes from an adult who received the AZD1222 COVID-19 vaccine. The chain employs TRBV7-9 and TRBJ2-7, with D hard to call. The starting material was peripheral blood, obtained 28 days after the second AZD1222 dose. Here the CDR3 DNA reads TGTGCCAGCAGCTTAGTGGTCTCCAGCACGTACGAGCAGTACTTC. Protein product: CASSLVVSSTYEQYF.